A single sample is the source of the 21 T cell receptor beta chains below, sequenced in a study of blood T cell repertoires in COVID-19. TCRdb keeps only in-frame clones here, not all; method: immunoSEQ multiplex PCR. This sample has 220,000 or so clones; 60% to 85% occur once, and the top ten carry about 5.5%. Material for sequencing was peripheral blood. All receptors derive from a woman in her seventies with acute or convalescent COVID-19.

This sequence joins TRBV18 and TRBJ2-2; D uncertain. CDR1 is KGHSH, CDR2 LQKENI, per germline. V was trimmed by 0 bases and J by 0 bases, leaving 5 bases between them. The CDR3 has 15 residues. As DNA, the CDR3 is TGTGCCAGCTCACCACCGCTACCGAACACCGGGGAGCTGTTTTTT. Amino acid sequence: CASSPPLPNTGELFF.

The chain has TRBV19 and TRBJ1-2; no clear D gene. This CDR3 is built from 13 residues. Germline lookup yields CDR1 LNHDA and CDR2 SQIVND (reference sequence). The germline V and J ends were trimmed by 8 bases and 6 bases, with 16 bases remaining between them. CDR3 DNA sequence: TGTGCCAGTGCCCTCTGGAGTGAGAATGGCTACACCTTC. Residues: CASALWSENGYTF.

Ten or more counts support this clone. The chain employs TRBV5-5 and TRBJ2-7; tentative D call: TRBD2 (6 bases). Trimming left V 0 bases short and J 6 bases short, with 13 bases between. From germline, CDR1 is SGHKS and CDR2 YYEKEE (reference sequence). This CDR3 region has 14 residues. This chain's CDR3 is CASSLVGRSFEQYF. CDR3 nucleotide sequence: TGTGCCAGCAGCTTGGTTGGGAGGTCGTTCGAGCAGTACTTC.

A word on this clone: Distinct nucleotide sequences in the sample also encode this CDR3. The gene calls are TRBV5-4 and TRBJ2-2, with 11 bases lining up with TRBD2. J lost 4 bases, V lost 4 bases, and 6 bases had no gene match. The CDR3 contains 16 residues. Germline lookup yields CDR1 SGHNT and CDR2 YYREEE (reference sequence). As DNA, the CDR3 is TGTGCCAGCAGCCCCACTAGCGGGAGAGGCACCGGGGAGCTGTTTTTT. This gives the protein CASSPTSGRGTGELFF.

V usage is TRBV2 and J usage is TRBJ2-1, with TRBD2 matching over 12 bases. Germline V gene sequence: CDR1 SNHLY, CDR2 FYNNEI. V shed 2 bases and J 9 bases; nucleotides not matched to a gene: 5. The CDR3 runs to 15 residues. The CDR3 DNA sequence: TGTGCCAGCAGTGAACTAGCGGGAGGGTATGTTGAGCAGTTCTTC. Amino acids: CASSELAGGYVEQFF.

The chain employs TRBV19 and TRBJ1-1; 7 nucleotides agree with TRBD1. The CDR3 is 15 amino acids. Germline V lookup: CDR1 LNHDA, CDR2 SQIVND (reference sequence). Trimming took 5 bases from V and 1 from J; bases not matched to a gene: 7. CDR3 protein: CASSLGTGANTEAFF. The DNA for the CDR3 is TGTGCCAGTAGTCTAGGAACAGGGGCGAACACTGAAGCTTTCTTT.

The V call is TRBV30, the J call TRBJ1-2; TRBD1 matches 11 bases. V gave up 4 bases and J gave up 8 bases; unmatched junction bases: 9. Germline V gives CDR1 GTSNPN, CDR2 SVGIG (reference sequence). The CDR3 consists of 14 residues. The CDR3 region is CAWTHGQGAAGYTF. CDR3 nucleotides: TGTGCCTGGACACACGGACAGGGGGCAGCCGGCTACACCTTC.

The sample holds a few counts of this clone. V and J are TRBV10-3 and TRBJ2-1; unclear D gene. The CDR3 is 12 residues long. V lost 7 bases and J lost 2, with 6 bases in between. The germline gives CDR1 ENHRY, CDR2 SYGVKD. CDR3 loop: CAITDTYNEQFF. The CDR3 nucleotides are TGTGCCATCACCGACACCTACAATGAGCAGTTCTTC.

The J gene is TRBJ1-6, the V gene TRBV6-5, with D perhaps TRBD1 (5 bases). V lost 10 bases, J lost 5 bases, and 18 bases lay in between. CDR1 is MNHEY, CDR2 SVGAGI, per germline. This CDR3 region has 15 residues. The CDR3 coding sequence is TGTGCCACTCGACGTCAGTGGGGGGATAATTCACCCCTCCACTTT. It specifies CATRRQWGDNSPLHF.

The chain combines TRBV2 with TRBJ1-2; 8 bases line up with TRBD1. Germline CDR1 reads SNHLY; CDR2 reads FYNNEI. The junction had 4 bases not matched to a gene; V was cut back by 7 bases and J by 3 bases. The CDR3 runs 13 residues. The CDR3 region has the DNA TGTGCCAGCACCATACAGGGGGACTATGGCTACACCTTC. This gives the protein CASTIQGDYGYTF.

This clone has more than one count but fewer than ten. As DNA, the CDR3 is TGTGCCTGGAGTGGGACAGCGAACACCGGGGAGCTGTTTTTT. It yields the protein CAWSGTANTGELFF. The chain is built from TRBV30 and TRBJ2-2; TRBD1 might be the D (6 bases). Germline CDR1 and CDR2: GTSNPN and SVGIG (reference sequence). CDR3 length: 14 residues. Trimming shortened V by 1 base and J by 0 bases, and 6 bases separated the two germline ends.

The V gene is TRBV7-6, the J gene TRBJ2-7; D ambiguous. Germline V gives CDR1 SGHVS, CDR2 FNYEAQ. Trimming took 1 base from V and 3 from J, leaving 13 bases between them. There are 15 residues in the CDR3. The CDR3 nucleotides are TGTGCCAGCAGCTTAGGAGGTAGCAGTTACTACGAGCAGTACTTC. Amino acid sequence: CASSLGGSSYYEQYF.

The genes are TRBV5-6 and TRBJ2-7; D is perhaps TRBD2 (6 bases). Germline CDR1 is SGHDT and CDR2 is YYEEEE. V gave up 1 base and J gave up 3 bases, with 11 bases separating them. The CDR3 totals 14 residues. CDR3 sequence: CASSLKRGGYEQYF. The CDR3 bases are TGTGCCAGCAGCTTGAAACGGGGAGGCTACGAGCAGTACTTC.

The chain employs TRBV27 and TRBJ2-7; 9 bases fit TRBD2. Trimming cost V 8 bases and J 5 bases; bases outside gene matches: 16. This CDR3 is built from 16 residues. Germline CDR1 MNHEY, CDR2 SMNVEV (reference sequence). As DNA, the CDR3 is TGTGCCAGCGGATCCCCTCGGCTAGCGGGAAGGAACGAGCAGTACTTC. Translation: CASGSPRLAGRNEQYF.

The CDR3 loop is CASSPPSSQETQYF. The CDR3 DNA is TGTGCCAGCTCACCCCCCAGTTCTCAAGAGACCCAGTACTTC. V usage is TRBV18 and J usage is TRBJ2-5; no clear D. From germline, CDR1 is KGHSH and CDR2 LQKENI. There are 14 residues in the CDR3. The V end lost 3 bases, the J end lost 2 bases, and 10 bases lay between the germline ends.

V usage is TRBV20-1 and J usage is TRBJ1-2; TRBD1 matches 8 bases. The CDR3 runs 14 residues. Germline assignment: CDR1 DFQATT and CDR2 SNEGSKA (reference sequence). The junction had 7 bases not matched to a gene; V was cut back by 6 bases and J by 1 base. This CDR3 is CSASDRGGNYGYTF. CDR3 DNA sequence: TGCAGTGCCAGTGACAGGGGTGGTAACTATGGCTACACCTTC.

This chain links TRBV3-1 (or the pseudogene TRBV3-2) with TRBJ2-3, with 9 bases that match TRBD2. Germline trimming cut 4 bases from V and 0 bases from J; bases unmatched to any gene: 8. The CDR3 has 17 amino acids. The V gene's germline CDR1 is LGHDT and CDR2 YNNKEL (reference sequence). The CDR3 sequence is CASSLLGLAKSTDTQYF. The CDR3 DNA reads as TGTGCCAGCAGCCTTCTCGGACTAGCGAAAAGCACAGATACGCAGTATTTT.

The rearrangement uses TRBV7-9 and TRBJ2-2; 8 bases map to TRBD1. Per the germline V gene, CDR1 is SEHNR and CDR2 is FQNEAQ (reference sequence). This CDR3 is 15 amino acids long. J gave up 8 bases and V 5 bases, and 10 bases lay outside the gene matches. As DNA, the CDR3 is TGTGCCAGCAGCCGTGTCGGACAGGGAGGAGGGGAGCTGTTTTTT. Protein sequence: CASSRVGQGGGELFF.

This clone was seen a handful of times. J is TRBJ1-5 and V is TRBV24-1; a possible D gene is TRBD1 (6 bases). CDR1 and CDR2 from the germline V gene are KGHDR and SFDVKD. Trimming left V 3 bases short and J 3 bases short, with 11 bases between. This CDR3 spans 15 amino acids. Here the CDR3 reads CATSDNDRNNQPQHF. The CDR3 region has the DNA TGTGCCACCAGTGATAATGACAGGAACAATCAGCCCCAGCATTTT.

V usage is TRBV6-5 and J usage is TRBJ2-7; TRBD2 agrees at 9 bases. The ends lost 7 bases at V and 5 bases at J; junction bases unmatched: 9. The CDR3 extends over 14 amino acids. Per germline, CDR1 MNHEY and CDR2 SVGAGI. For the CDR3, the DNA is TGTGCCAGCACTCAGGGGGGACTAGCCCACGAGCAGTACTTC. It specifies CASTQGGLAHEQYF.

The chain links TRBV10-3 to TRBJ1-2, with D unclear. V was clipped by 2 bases and J by 0 bases, with 13 bases between them. The CDR3 covers 16 residues. CDR1 and CDR2 from the germline V gene are ENHRY and SYGVKD. CDR3 in DNA: TGTGCCATCAGTGAGGAGGTTGGAGAAACTAACTATGGCTACACCTTC. It yields the protein CAISEEVGETNYGYTF.